A single sample gave rise to the 30 T cell receptor beta chains below, sequenced in a study of cytomegalovirus exposure and HLA in healthy donors. With 60 Vbeta and 13 Jbeta primers, the PCR was carried out. Libraries were prepared by immunoSEQ multiplex PCR; TCRdb keeps only in-frame clonotypes and omits some of them. The data show fewer than 200,000 clones, with 65% to 85% seen just once and 2.6% held by the top ten. Sequencing was carried out using PBMCs. Every receptor here comes from a woman between 40 and 50 years old in good health and CMV-seropositive.

V usage is TRBV11-2 and J usage is TRBJ1-1, with D tentatively TRBD1 (6 bases). Germline values: CDR1 SGHAT, CDR2 FQNNGV. V lost 6 bases to trimming and J lost 7 bases, with 15 bases between them. The CDR3 has 13 residues. In nucleotides, the CDR3 is TGTGCCAGCAGGGACGGACAGATTTATGAAGCTTTCTTT. Translated, it gives CASRDGQIYEAFF.

This chain connects TRBV30 to TRBJ2-1; 10 positions agree with TRBD1. Trimming removed 2 bases from V and 8 bases from J; junction bases left unmatched: 6. Germline V gives CDR1 GTSNPN, CDR2 SVGIG (reference sequence). This CDR3 has 14 amino acids. The CDR3 loop reads CAWSLDRGIDEQFF. CDR3 DNA sequence: TGTGCCTGGAGTCTGGACAGGGGGATCGATGAGCAGTTCTTC.

This sequence joins TRBV18 and TRBJ1-1; D is perhaps TRBD1 (5 bases). The germline V and J ends were trimmed by 6 bases and 3 bases, with 14 bases remaining between them. Germline V gives CDR1 KGHSH, CDR2 LQKENI. The CDR3 spans 14 residues. The CDR3, as DNA: TGTGCCAGCTCCGCTTCCCTCAGGGACACTGAAGCTTTCTTT. Encoded protein: CASSASLRDTEAFF.

The chain combines TRBV19 with TRBJ2-7; 9 nucleotides align to TRBD1. CDR1 is LNHDA and CDR2 is SQIVND in the germline V gene (reference sequence). V trimming: 10 bases; J trimming: 4 bases; junction bases outside the gene matches: 5. The CDR3 is made up of 12 amino acids. The CDR3 DNA reads TGTGCCATCCCGGACAGGGGATACGAGCAGTACTTC. Amino acid sequence: CAIPDRGYEQYF.

In its sample, this clone was seen a few times. This sequence joins TRBV19 and TRBJ2-2; tentative D call: TRBD1 (6 bases). The CDR3 has 15 amino acids. The germline gives CDR1 LNHDA, CDR2 SQIVND (reference sequence). Trimming cost V 6 bases and J 6 bases, with 17 bases left between them. CDR3 residues: CASSRAGAASGELFF. The CDR3 DNA reads as TGTGCCAGTAGCCGGGCAGGGGCAGCATCCGGGGAGCTGTTTTTT.

This clone was picked up a small number of times. The gene calls are TRBV2 and TRBJ2-7; possibly TRBD2 for D (6 bases). Trimming removed 8 bases at V and 2 bases at J, with 13 bases between. The V gene's germline CDR1 is SNHLY and CDR2 FYNNEI. The CDR3 is made up of 13 amino acids. CDR3 sequence (DNA): TGTGCCAGCCTCCGGGACTCCGCCTACGAGCAGTACTTC. Its protein is CASLRDSAYEQYF.

The V gene is TRBV5-6, the J gene TRBJ2-5, with 12 bases fitting TRBD2. CDR1 is SGHDT and CDR2 is YYEEEE in the germline V gene. The length of the CDR3 is 15 residues. The V and J ends lost 5 bases and 1 base, in that order; junction bases with no gene match: 3. The CDR3 DNA sequence: TGTGCCAGCAGTTCTAGCGGGGGGGCCCAAGAGACCCAGTACTTC. Translated: CASSSSGGAQETQYF.

The J gene is TRBJ2-7, the V gene TRBV7-2, with D possibly being TRBD2 (5 bases). Between the trimmed V and J ends, which lost 0 bases and 7 bases, there was a span of 16 bases. The CDR3 is made up of 15 amino acids. Germline V gene data show CDR1 as SGHTA and CDR2 as FQGNSA. CDR3 amino acids: CASSLAVWSPGEQYF. CDR3 bases: TGTGCCAGCAGCTTAGCGGTGTGGAGTCCGGGAGAGCAGTACTTC.

The V call is TRBV29-1, the J call TRBJ2-1; no reliable D call. Trimming took off 4 bases at V and 3 bases at J, with 13 bases between the two ends. CDR1 is SQVTM, CDR2 ANQGSEA, per germline. The CDR3 runs to 14 residues. This CDR3 is CSVGVRRSYNEQFF. The CDR3 bases are TGCAGCGTTGGGGTACGACGGAGCTACAATGAGCAGTTCTTC.

This rearrangement joins TRBV6-6 to TRBJ1-5, with 8 bases aligning to TRBD1. Looked up from germline, CDR1 is MNHNY and CDR2 is SVGAGI (reference sequence). V was clipped by 1 base and J by 7 bases; unmatched bases: 6. This CDR3 contains 15 residues. The CDR3, as DNA: TGTGCCAGCAGTTACTTGGGGACAGGTGGGCAGCCCCAGCATTTT. Protein: CASSYLGTGGQPQHF.

This clone came up a few times. The V and J genes are TRBV9 and TRBJ2-3, with 9 bases matching TRBD2. Trimming removed 3 bases from V and 8 bases from J; junction bases left unmatched: 10. CDR1 and CDR2 from the germline V gene are SGDLS and YYNGEE. This CDR3 region has 15 residues. CDR3 amino acids: CASSGRGRAVGTQYF. The DNA of the CDR3 is TGTGCCAGCAGCGGACGCGGGAGGGCCGTGGGTACGCAGTATTTT.

As for this clone: A read error may explain this, as a much larger clone is one base away. The chain carries TRBV11-3 and TRBJ2-3; 7 nucleotides match TRBD1. CDR1 is SGHNT and CDR2 is YENEEA in the germline V gene. There are 14 residues in the CDR3. V was pared by 5 bases and J by 1 base, with 3 bases of the junction left unmatched. The CDR3 region is CASSRGQGTDTQYF. CDR3 sequence (DNA): TGTGCCAGCAGCCGCGGACAGGGCACAGATACGCAGTATTTT.

The V and J genes are TRBV7-8 and TRBJ2-2, with 12 positions matching TRBD2. V dropped 10 bases and J dropped 5; count of bases not matched to a gene: 5. The CDR3 spans 14 residues. Germline loops: CDR1 SGHVS, CDR2 FQNEAQ. As DNA, the CDR3 is TGTGCCACCGCCGGACTAGCGGGGACCGGGGAGCTGTTTTTT. Protein product: CATAGLAGTGELFF.

This clone was seen a single time. V gene TRBV5-1 combines with J gene TRBJ1-4, with 9 bases fitting TRBD1. V trimming: 3 bases; J trimming: 5 bases; junction bases outside the gene matches: 5. This CDR3 has 15 residues. Germline V gives CDR1 SGHRS, CDR2 YFSETQ. CDR3 protein: CASSSGQGSNEKLFF. The CDR3 nucleotides read TGCGCCAGCAGCTCGGGACAGGGATCCAATGAAAAACTGTTTTTT. Variable domain in full (rest from reference TRBV5-1 and TRBJ1-4): KAGVTQTPRYLIKTRGQQVTLSCSPISGHRSVSWYQQTPGQGLQFLFEYFSETQRNKGNFPGRFSGRQFSNSRSEMNVSTLELGDSALYLCASSSGQGSNEKLFFGSGTQLSVL.

The gene calls are TRBV7-2 and TRBJ1-2, with D maybe TRBD1 (6 bases). Between the trimmed V and J ends, which lost 2 bases and 2 bases, there was a span of 12 bases. CDR3 length: 15 residues. Per germline, CDR1 SGHTA and CDR2 FQGNSA. CDR3 coding DNA: TGTGCCAGCAGCTTACTGGGGGCAAAGAACTATGGCTACACCTTC. Translation: CASSLLGAKNYGYTF.

V and J are TRBV5-4 and TRBJ2-7; 10 bases are a match to TRBD2. Germline V gene lookup returns CDR1 SGHNT and CDR2 YYREEE (reference sequence). Trimming cost V 3 bases and J 6 bases; bases outside gene matches: 9. This CDR3 is built from 15 residues. CDR3 loop: CASSSGSGRAIEQYF. CDR3 nucleotides: TGTGCCAGCAGCTCCGGAAGCGGGAGGGCGATCGAGCAGTACTTC.

The chain links TRBV19 to TRBJ2-5; 10 bases line up with TRBD1. Germline V gene sequence: CDR1 LNHDA, CDR2 SQIVND (reference sequence). This CDR3 is built from 13 residues. V lost 8 bases and J lost 3; bases outside the gene matches: 3. DNA of the CDR3: TGTGCCAGTCGCGGGACAGGGGAAGAGACCCAGTACTTC. Its protein product is CASRGTGEETQYF.

The J gene is TRBJ1-2, the V gene TRBV19; 7 bases are a match to TRBD1. The V gene end was trimmed by 6 bases and the J gene end by 0 bases; junction bases not matched to a gene: 19. The CDR3 runs to 19 residues. Germline-derived CDR1 and CDR2 are LNHDA and SQIVND (reference sequence). The CDR3 reads CASSPLTNGDRASNYGYTF. The CDR3 DNA follows: TGTGCCAGTAGCCCGCTAACTAATGGAGACAGGGCTTCTAACTATGGCTACACCTTC.

This chain joins TRBV2 and TRBJ2-1; D is ambiguous. The length of the CDR3 is 14 residues. V shed 6 bases and J shed 2 bases, with 11 bases lying between them. CDR1 and CDR2 (germline): SNHLY, FYNNEI. CDR3 amino acids: CASRRSLTYNEQFF. The CDR3 region has the DNA TGTGCCAGCAGACGGTCCCTTACCTACAATGAGCAGTTCTTC.

This clone turned up a few times. The rearrangement links TRBV7-8 to TRBJ2-1, with 14 positions matching TRBD2. The CDR3 has 16 amino acids. The ends lost 5 bases at V and 9 bases at J; junction bases unmatched: 9. Germline assignment: CDR1 SGHVS and CDR2 FQNEAQ. CDR3 bases: TGTGCCAGCAGCCCAAGACTAGCGGGGGGGCCGAGTGAGCAGTTCTTC. This codes for CASSPRLAGGPSEQFF.

The sample holds one count of this clone. V usage is TRBV7-9 and J usage is TRBJ2-5; 8 bases are a match to TRBD2. Germline assignment: CDR1 SEHNR and CDR2 FQNEAQ (reference sequence). This CDR3 spans 15 amino acids. J lost 4 bases, V lost 5 bases, and 9 bases had no gene match. Here the CDR3 reads CASSPPGGYGETQYF. DNA of the CDR3: TGTGCCAGCAGCCCCCCGGGGGGGTACGGAGAGACCCAGTACTTC.

This chain links TRBV11-2 with TRBJ2-1; D possibly corresponds to TRBD2 (5 bases). Germline CDR1 is SGHAT and CDR2 is FQNNGV. The V gene lost 0 bases and the J gene lost 8 bases, with 14 bases spanning the gap. CDR3 length: 15 residues. CDR3 nucleotide sequence: TGTGCCAGCAGCTTAGATCGGGGTAATAGGGATGAGCAGTTCTTC. Translating gives CASSLDRGNRDEQFF.

This clone has only a few counts. The chain has TRBV4-3 and TRBJ1-1; no definite D call. The CDR3 is made up of 14 amino acids. Per germline, CDR1 LGHNA and CDR2 YSLEER. Between the trimmed V and J ends, which lost 1 base and 4 bases, there was a span of 10 bases. The CDR3 DNA reads as TGCGCCAGCAGCCAAGTGGCAGGCCCCACTGAAGCTTTCTTT. Protein sequence: CASSQVAGPTEAFF.

This clone was observed a handful of times. The V gene is TRBV2, the J gene TRBJ1-2, with D possibly TRBD1 on 5 matching bases. CDR1 SNHLY and CDR2 FYNNEI come from the germline V gene. The CDR3 has 14 residues. V gave up 6 bases and J gave up 0 bases, with 11 bases separating them. The CDR3, as DNA: TGTGCCAGCAGGTCAGGGTTCCCTAACTATGGCTACACCTTC. Its translation: CASRSGFPNYGYTF.

V is TRBV6-1 and J is TRBJ2-1; TRBD2 matches 7 bases. CDR1 and CDR2 (germline): MNHNS, SASEGT. The CDR3 length is 14 residues. With V trimmed by 8 bases and J by 10 bases, 14 bases remained unmatched. The chain's CDR3 is CASGTKTSRGEQFF. In nucleotides, the CDR3 is TGTGCCAGCGGAACTAAGACTAGCCGGGGGGAGCAGTTCTTC.

Comment on this clone: A read error may account for a junction end that differs from germline. This chain joins TRBV7-9 and TRBJ1-2; the D is unclear. The CDR3 spans 12 residues. The germline CDR1 and CDR2 sequences are SEHNR and FQNEAQ (reference sequence). Here the CDR3 DNA reads TGTGCCAGCAGCTTAGATCGTCCTAACTACCCCTTC. It translates to CASSLDRPNYPF.

This clone is a singleton in its sample. This chain uses TRBV23-1 with TRBJ1-3; D might be TRBD1 (6 bases). TRBV23-1 is treated as an ORF (open reading frame) with a function not yet certain. The CDR3 is 20 residues long. Trimming took off 0 bases at V and 2 bases at J, with 23 bases between the two ends. The CDR3 DNA reads TGCGCCAGCAGTCAATCTTACCGGCCCCCCCGGGGGGACACTGGAAACACCATATATTTT. Its protein is CASSQSYRPPRGDTGNTIYF.

J is TRBJ1-5 and V is TRBV19, with 7 bases matching TRBD1. After removal of 1 base from V and 4 bases from J, the junction contained 7 bases not matched to a gene. This CDR3 is 16 amino acids long. Germline V CDR1 and CDR2: LNHDA, SQIVND (reference sequence). This chain's CDR3 is CASSIVAGDRNQPQHF. Written as DNA, the CDR3 is TGTGCCAGTAGTATAGTGGCAGGGGACAGAAATCAGCCCCAGCATTTT. Supplemented by reference TRBV19 and TRBJ1-5, the full variable domain reads DGGITQSPKYLFRKEGQNVTLSCEQNLNHDAMYWYRQDPGQGLRLIYYSQIVNDFQKGDIAEGYSVSREKKESFPLTVTSAQKNPTAFYLCASSIVAGDRNQPQHFGDGTRLSIL.

The chain recombines TRBV4-3 with TRBJ1-2, with unresolved D. This CDR3 contains 17 residues. Germline CDR1 reads LGHNA; CDR2 reads YSLEER. Trimming shortened V by 0 bases and J by 4 bases, and 18 bases separated the two germline ends. CDR3 bases: TGCGCCAGCAGCCAAGAGTCGAAGCCGGGCCGGGGCTATGGCTACACCTTC. It specifies CASSQESKPGRGYGYTF.

V usage is TRBV5-5 and J usage is TRBJ1-2, with 8 bases matching TRBD1. The J segment lost 0 bases and the V segment lost 1 base, leaving 5 bases of the junction unmatched. CDR1 and CDR2 (germline): SGHKS, YYEKEE (reference sequence). The CDR3 consists of 16 residues. Here the CDR3 DNA reads TGTGCCAGCAGCTTGACCCCGACAGGGGCTAACTATGGCTACACCTTC. Translating gives CASSLTPTGANYGYTF.